This T cell receptor beta chain was observed in a study of response to subunit inactivated influenza vaccine. Many counts were recorded for this clonotype. No antigen is known for it. V gave up 6 bases and J gave up 2 bases, with 11 bases separating them. CDR1 is MNHNS, CDR2 SASEGT, per germline. This CDR3 contains 15 residues. TCRdb re-analysed the RT-PCR reads in MiXCR, keeping a single row per CDR3 protein. The sample includes under 550,000 distinct CDR3 sequences, 6.5% to 8% of them seen just once. Study observations and caveats: Few additional T cells are recruited per seasonal influenza vaccination, authors suggested.

This material consisted of PBMCs from blood, taken less than 30 months after vaccination. This receptor was taken from a man aged 45-69 years who received an inactivated influenza vaccine. The chain has TRBV6-1 and TRBJ2-6; D is unclear. CDR3 in amino acids: CASRQPGAGANVLTF. The DNA for the CDR3 is TGTGCCAGCAGGCAACCAGGTGCTGGGGCCAACGTCCTGACTTTC.